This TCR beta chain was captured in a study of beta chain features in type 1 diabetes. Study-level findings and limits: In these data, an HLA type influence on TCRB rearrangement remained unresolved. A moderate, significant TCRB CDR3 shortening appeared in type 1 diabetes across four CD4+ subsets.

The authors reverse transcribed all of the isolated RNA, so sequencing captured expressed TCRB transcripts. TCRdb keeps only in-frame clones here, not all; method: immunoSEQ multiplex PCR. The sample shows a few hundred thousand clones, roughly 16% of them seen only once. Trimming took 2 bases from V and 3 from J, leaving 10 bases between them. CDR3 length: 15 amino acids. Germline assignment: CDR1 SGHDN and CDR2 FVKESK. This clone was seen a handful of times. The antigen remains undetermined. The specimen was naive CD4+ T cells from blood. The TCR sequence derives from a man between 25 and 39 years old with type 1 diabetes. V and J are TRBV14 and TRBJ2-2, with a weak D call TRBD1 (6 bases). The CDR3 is CASSQRTVDTGELFF. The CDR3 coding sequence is TGTGCCAGCAGCCAAAGGACAGTTGACACCGGGGAGCTGTTTTTT.